This T cell receptor beta chain was profiled in a study of blood T cells in healthy people across ages. Overall study context: With template switching, about one barcoded beta molecule was captured per two T cells.

Study-wide points: Percentage of naive T cells showed a strong correlation with TCR beta diversity. Per million T cells, the diversity of TCR beta decreased roughly linearly as age advanced.

A second PCR, run for about 7 to 12 cycles, used a sample-barcoded 5' primer plus a J-beta primer mix. MiXCR, run by TCRdb on the 5' RACE reads, gives a single entry per CDR3 protein. The sample lists about 780,000 distinct CDR3 sequences; 46% were seen once. The CDR3 runs to 13 residues. Trimming pared 10 bases from V and 4 bases from J, leaving 16 bases between. Per the germline V gene, CDR1 is MGHDK and CDR2 is SYGVNS. Samples each yielded at least 6 micrograms of total RNA. For this clonotype: Its target is unknown.

The receptor was derived from a man older than 75 in good health. The specimen sequenced was blood. The chain couples TRBV25-1 to TRBJ1-1, with TRBD1 as a possible D gene (5 bases). The CDR3 DNA sequence: TGTGCCACCGCTCCAGAGGGGCGCACTGAAGCTTTCTTT. It translates to CATAPEGRTEAFF.